One sample yielded the 30 T cell receptor beta chains listed below, sequenced in a study of blood T cell repertoires in COVID-19 (TCRdb year 2020). Library method: the immunoSEQ multiplex PCR assay. TCRdb stores this immuneACCESS table with in-frame sequences only. Part of the clones is absent; in the studies checked, under half of the shortfall reflects unresolved V genes, and no reason is known for the rest. The sample has approximately 150,000 clones on record, about 86% of them singletons. The top ten constitute 2.5% to 4% of the sample. Source material: peripheral blood. These receptors all stem from a man aged 70-80 years with acute or convalescent COVID-19.

The genes are TRBV7-2 and TRBJ1-4; maybe TRBD1 (6 bases). V was shortened by 0 bases and J by 7 bases, with 12 bases between the two germline ends. Looked up from germline, CDR1 is SGHTA and CDR2 is FQGNSA. The CDR3 spans 15 residues. The CDR3 here is CASSLALGAGEKLFF. CDR3 DNA sequence: TGTGCCAGCAGCTTAGCGCTGGGGGCTGGTGAAAAACTGTTTTTT.

This clone was picked up one time. The rearrangement uses TRBV27 and TRBJ1-1; perhaps TRBD1 as D (5 bases). CDR3 length: 14 amino acids. Germline assignment: CDR1 MNHEY and CDR2 SMNVEV (reference sequence). The germline V and J ends were trimmed by 0 bases and 5 bases, with 10 bases remaining between them. In DNA, the CDR3 is TGTGCCAGCAGTTTATCTGCAGGGCGAACTGAAGCTTTCTTT. Amino acid sequence: CASSLSAGRTEAFF.

V and J are TRBV2 and TRBJ1-4; D is ambiguous. This CDR3 is 14 amino acids long. Trimming removed 4 bases from V and 5 bases from J, with 11 bases in between. Per the germline V gene, CDR1 is SNHLY and CDR2 is FYNNEI. In DNA, the CDR3 is TGTGCCAGCAGTGCTGGGCAACGAAATGAAAAACTGTTTTTT. Translating it yields CASSAGQRNEKLFF.

This clone was detected a few times. The chain combines TRBV18 with TRBJ2-7, with 8 bases aligning to TRBD1. Germline V gene data show CDR1 as KGHSH and CDR2 as LQKENI. The V gene end was trimmed by 6 bases and the J gene end by 4 bases; junction bases not matched to a gene: 8. The CDR3 is made up of 14 amino acids. CDR3 amino acids: CASSQRQGRYEQYF. CDR3 nucleotide sequence: TGTGCCAGCTCCCAACGACAGGGGCGATACGAGCAGTACTTC.

The chain links TRBV19 to TRBJ2-2; perhaps TRBD1 as D (6 bases). Germline values: CDR1 LNHDA, CDR2 SQIVND (reference sequence). There are 14 residues in the CDR3. V was shortened by 4 bases and J by 5 bases, with 11 bases between the two germline ends. CDR3 bases: TGTGCCAGTAGTACAGCAGGGGTTACCGGGGAGCTGTTTTTT. Translation gives CASSTAGVTGELFF.

The chain joins TRBV4-1 to TRBJ1-2; tentatively, D is TRBD1 (6 bases). V dropped 1 base and J dropped 4 bases, with 16 bases sitting between them. The CDR3 extends over 16 amino acids. Germline V CDR1 and CDR2: MGHRA, YSYEKL. The CDR3 coding sequence is TGCGCCAGCAGCCAAGTGGGGACACTTGGATTCTATGGCTACACCTTC. Translation gives CASSQVGTLGFYGYTF.

This clone appeared a few times. This rearrangement joins TRBV30 to TRBJ1-1; no definite D call. This CDR3 is 13 amino acids long. Trimming removed 0 bases from V and 3 bases from J, with 8 bases in between. The germline V gene has CDR1 GTSNPN and CDR2 SVGIG (reference sequence). The CDR3 loop is CAWSVVRDTEAFF. The CDR3 nucleotides are TGTGCCTGGAGTGTAGTCCGGGACACTGAAGCTTTCTTT.

The rearrangement uses TRBV6-4 and TRBJ1-1; 8 nucleotides align to TRBD1. J lost 5 bases, V lost 3 bases, and 8 bases had no gene match. The CDR3 consists of 15 residues. The germline CDR1 and CDR2 sequences are MRHNA and SNTAGT. The CDR3, as DNA: TGTGCCAGCAGTGAAACAGGGGGGACCGGGACTGAAGCTTTCTTT. Translation gives CASSETGGTGTEAFF.

This chain connects TRBV28 to TRBJ2-2; possibly TRBD2 for D (8 bases). The CDR3 totals 16 residues. V lost 2 bases, J lost 6 bases, and 16 bases lay in between. CDR1 and CDR2 (germline): MDHEN, SYDVKM. The CDR3 is CASSLPGGGASGELFF. CDR3 in DNA: TGTGCCAGCAGTTTACCGGGAGGGGGCGCCTCCGGGGAGCTGTTTTTT.

This sequence joins TRBV9 and TRBJ2-3; 8 nucleotides agree with TRBD2. Germline V gene sequence: CDR1 SGDLS, CDR2 YYNGEE. Unmatched junction bases numbered 6, after V lost 3 bases and J lost 0 bases. This CDR3 has 16 residues. The CDR3 DNA reads as TGTGCCAGCAGCGCTATACCTAGCGGGAGCACAGATACGCAGTATTTT. Translating it yields CASSAIPSGSTDTQYF.

The chain has TRBV5-4 and TRBJ1-1; 7 nucleotides match TRBD1. Germline V gene sequence: CDR1 SGHNT, CDR2 YYREEE (reference sequence). The J segment lost 1 base and the V segment lost 4 bases, leaving 7 bases of the junction unmatched. This CDR3 is built from 15 residues. Here the CDR3 DNA reads TGTGCCAGCAGCAGAAAGGGGGCTCGGAACACTGAAGCTTTCTTT. Its translation is CASSRKGARNTEAFF.

This chain joins TRBV19 and TRBJ1-2; 9 bases agree with TRBD1. V lost 7 bases and J lost 3; bases outside the gene matches: 3. CDR1 and CDR2 (germline): LNHDA, SQIVND (reference sequence). The CDR3 runs 13 residues. The CDR3, as DNA: TGTGCCAGTACCCGGACAGGGGACTATGGCTACACCTTC. Protein product: CASTRTGDYGYTF. Full variable domain (outside the CDR3, taken from reference TRBV19 and TRBJ1-2): DGGITQSPKYLFRKEGQNVTLSCEQNLNHDAMYWYRQDPGQGLRLIYYSQIVNDFQKGDIAEGYSVSREKKESFPLTVTSAQKNPTAFYLCASTRTGDYGYTFGSGTRLTVV.

The chain couples TRBV12-3 or TRBV12-4 to TRBJ2-3; D gene uncertain. The V end lost 2 bases, the J end lost 5 bases, and 8 bases lay between the germline ends. The CDR3 is made up of 13 amino acids. The chain's CDR3 is CASSLLGRDTQYF. The CDR3 DNA reads as TGTGCCAGCAGTTTACTAGGCAGAGATACGCAGTATTTT.

This clone was counted between two and nine times. This rearrangement joins TRBV13 to TRBJ1-5; D may be TRBD1 (5 bases). The CDR3 has 16 amino acids. Deletions cut 0 bases from V and 0 bases from J, with 9 bases between. The germline gives CDR1 PRHDT, CDR2 FYEKMQ (reference sequence). Here the CDR3 DNA reads TGTGCCAGCAGCTTAGGCCCAACAGGTAGCAATCAGCCCCAGCATTTT. Protein product: CASSLGPTGSNQPQHF. The whole variable domain, filled in from reference TRBV13 and TRBJ1-5, reads AAGVIQSPRHLIKEKRETATLKCYPIPRHDTVYWYQQGPGQDPQFLISFYEKMQSDKGSIPDRFSAQQFSDYHSELNMSSLELGDSALYFCASSLGPTGSNQPQHFGDGTRLSIL.

This clone appeared once. V gene TRBV11-1 combines with J gene TRBJ2-1; the match to TRBD2 covers 8 bases. V lost 2 bases, J lost 1 base, and 4 bases stayed unmatched. In germline, CDR1 is SGHAT, CDR2 FQDESV (reference sequence). The CDR3 consists of 16 residues. The CDR3: CASSLRRGVSYNEQFF. The CDR3 bases are TGTGCCAGCAGCTTACGGCGGGGGGTTTCCTACAATGAGCAGTTCTTC.

The rearrangement links TRBV12-5 to TRBJ2-1; weak D call: TRBD2 (6 bases). The V gene's germline CDR1 is LGHNT and CDR2 FRNRAP. The CDR3 consists of 16 residues. Trimming pared 1 base from V and 8 bases from J, leaving 18 bases between. CDR3 sequence (DNA): TGTGCTAGTGGTTTGGCCCCCCCGGGGACGGGGGATGAGCAGTTCTTC. It translates to CASGLAPPGTGDEQFF. The variable domain in full, with the rest retrieved from reference TRBV12-5 and TRBJ2-1, is DARVTQTPRHKVTEMGQEVTMRCQPILGHNTVFWYRQTMMQGLELLAYFRNRAPLDDSGMPKDRFSAEMPDATLATLKIQPSEPRDSAVYFCASGLAPPGTGDEQFFGPGTRLTVL.

This clone was observed a few times. V is TRBV2 and J is TRBJ1-1; no reliable D call. V lost 2 bases and J 1 base, leaving 8 bases between the germline ends. CDR1 is SNHLY and CDR2 is FYNNEI in the germline V gene. This CDR3 comprises 14 residues. CDR3 region: CASSEFRQNTEAFF. The CDR3 DNA sequence: TGTGCCAGCAGTGAATTTAGACAGAACACTGAAGCTTTCTTT.

The chain links TRBV19 to TRBJ2-1, with D hard to call. V was shortened by 0 bases and J by 4 bases, with 13 bases between the two germline ends. This CDR3 spans 16 amino acids. The V gene's germline CDR1 is LNHDA and CDR2 SQIVND (reference sequence). In nucleotides, the CDR3 is TGTGCCAGTAGTATAGAGGTCCACGGAGCTTACAATGAGCAGTTCTTC. Protein sequence: CASSIEVHGAYNEQFF.

The chain recombines TRBV19 with TRBJ2-3; 8 positions agree with TRBD2. Trimming at V came to 4 bases and at J to 0 bases, leaving 3 bases not matched to a gene. CDR1 and CDR2 from the germline V gene are LNHDA and SQIVND (reference sequence). This CDR3 has 15 amino acids. This CDR3 is CASSKPSGSTDTQYF. The CDR3 coding sequence is TGTGCCAGTAGTAAGCCTAGCGGGAGCACAGATACGCAGTATTTT. The variable domain in full, with the rest retrieved from reference TRBV19 and TRBJ2-3, is DGGITQSPKYLFRKEGQNVTLSCEQNLNHDAMYWYRQDPGQGLRLIYYSQIVNDFQKGDIAEGYSVSREKKESFPLTVTSAQKNPTAFYLCASSKPSGSTDTQYFGPGTRLTVL.

The chain has TRBV5-4 and TRBJ2-5; possible D gene TRBD2, 8 bases. Trimming stripped 4 bases from V and 5 bases from J, with 21 bases between. This CDR3 has 16 amino acids. In germline, CDR1 is SGHNT, CDR2 YYREEE (reference sequence). The CDR3 bases are TGTGCCAGCAGCCCCCGACGACAGGGCGGGAGGGAGACCCAGTACTTC. Translated: CASSPRRQGGRETQYF.

The chain is built from TRBV5-1 and TRBJ2-3; 7 bases are shared with TRBD1. Germline V gene data show CDR1 as SGHRS and CDR2 as YFSETQ. The CDR3 consists of 15 residues. The ends lost 0 bases at V and 3 bases at J; junction bases unmatched: 4. This chain's CDR3 is CASSLGTGVTDTQYF. CDR3 sequence (DNA): TGCGCCAGCAGCTTGGGTACAGGGGTAACAGATACGCAGTATTTT.

This chain links TRBV6-4 with TRBJ2-6; no clear D gene. Between the trimmed V and J ends, which lost 4 bases and 2 bases, there was a span of 9 bases. CDR3 size: 15 residues. Germline loops: CDR1 MRHNA, CDR2 SNTAGT. CDR3 coding DNA: TGTGCCAGCAGTGCCACAGCAACTGGGGCCAACGTCCTGACTTTC. This gives the protein CASSATATGANVLTF.

This clone turned up a few times. The rearrangement links TRBV6-5 to TRBJ1-1; D might be TRBD1 (5 bases). This CDR3 region has 15 residues. Germline V CDR1 and CDR2: MNHEY, SVGAGI. The V end was cut by 2 bases, the J end by 4 bases, with 14 bases between. Here the CDR3 reads CASSYEGGGPTEAFF. Written as DNA, the CDR3 is TGTGCCAGCAGTTACGAAGGCGGGGGACCCACTGAAGCTTTCTTT.

CDR3 protein: CASSPGTLRSHYEQYF. The DNA for the CDR3 is TGTGCCAGCAGTCCCGGGACTCTTCGGTCCCACTACGAGCAGTACTTC. The chain is built from TRBV27 and TRBJ2-7, with a possible D match to TRBD2 (6 bases). The germline CDR1 and CDR2 sequences are MNHEY and SMNVEV (reference sequence). V was cut by 5 bases and J by 3 bases, with 20 bases left in between. The CDR3 extends over 16 amino acids.

This chain links TRBV5-6 with TRBJ2-1; 7 bases line up with TRBD2. Germline trimming cut 4 bases from V and 9 bases from J; bases unmatched to any gene: 7. The CDR3 spans 13 residues. CDR1 SGHDT and CDR2 YYEEEE come from the germline V gene. CDR3 loop: CASSAPGGVEQFF. The CDR3 coding sequence is TGTGCCAGCAGCGCACCGGGAGGCGTTGAGCAGTTCTTC. The variable domain in full, with the rest retrieved from reference TRBV5-6 and TRBJ2-1, is DAGVTQSPTHLIKTRGQQVTLRCSPKSGHDTVSWYQQALGQGPQFIFQYYEEEERQRGNFPDRFSGHQFPNYSSELNVNALLLGDSALYLCASSAPGGVEQFFGPGTRLTVL.

The chain couples TRBV5-5 to TRBJ2-1; D remains unclear. The CDR3 sequence is 12 residues long. Germline CDR1 is SGHKS and CDR2 is YYEKEE (reference sequence). V lost 6 bases and J 6 bases, leaving 10 bases between the germline ends. CDR3 residues: CASNLVSNEQFF. The CDR3 DNA reads as TGTGCCAGCAACCTAGTTTCCAATGAGCAGTTCTTC.

The V and J genes are TRBV28 and TRBJ1-2, with D possibly being TRBD1 (5 bases). Germline V gene data show CDR1 as MDHEN and CDR2 as SYDVKM. The V end lost 3 bases, the J end lost 5 bases, and 10 bases lay between the germline ends. The CDR3 is 13 residues long. The CDR3 DNA is TGTGCCAGCAGTTTGAGCAGGGCATATGGCTACACCTTC. Its protein product is CASSLSRAYGYTF.

This chain uses TRBV6-2 or TRBV6-3 with TRBJ2-5, with 14 bases that match TRBD2. This CDR3 spans 19 amino acids. Germline values: CDR1 MNHEY, CDR2 SVGEGT. V shed 2 bases and J 5 bases; nucleotides not matched to a gene: 13. CDR3 amino acids: CASSYQTSGRAGSRETQYF. CDR3 bases: TGTGCCAGCAGTTACCAGACTAGCGGGAGGGCTGGGTCCCGCGAGACCCAGTACTTC.

The chain recombines TRBV7-2 with TRBJ2-6, with D maybe TRBD2 (6 bases). V was cut by 1 base and J by 4 bases, with 8 bases left in between. The CDR3 covers 15 residues. Per the germline V gene, CDR1 is SGHTA and CDR2 is FQGNSA. This chain's CDR3 is CASSLGRAGANVLTF. The CDR3 DNA follows: TGTGCCAGCAGCTTAGGGAGGGCCGGGGCCAACGTCCTGACTTTC.

This rearrangement joins TRBV7-2 to TRBJ2-7; 7 bases are shared with TRBD2. Unmatched junction bases numbered 8, after V lost 1 base and J lost 2 bases. CDR1 SGHTA and CDR2 FQGNSA come from the germline V gene. The CDR3 runs 16 residues. The CDR3 here is CASSLEGPSGAYEQYF. CDR3 DNA: TGTGCCAGCAGCTTAGAGGGGCCGAGCGGGGCCTACGAGCAGTACTTC. Based on the CDR3 plus reference TRBV7-2 and TRBJ2-7, the full variable domain is GAGVSQSPSNKVTEKGKDVELRCDPISGHTALYWYRQSLGQGLEFLIYFQGNSAPDKSGLPSDRFSAERTGGSVSTLTIQRTQQEDSAVYLCASSLEGPSGAYEQYFGPGTRLTVT.